These 30 T cell receptor beta chains came from one sample sequenced in a study of cytotoxic CD8 clonotypes in ibrutinib-treated CLL. The protocol was immunoSEQ multiplex PCR, while the TCRdb copy is restricted to in-frame clones and leaves out a portion. The sample gives more than 110,000 clones, around 82% of which show up once; 7.5% to 8% is in the top ten. The sequencing used PBMCs, collected after 36 months of ibrutinib treatment. The source of these receptors is a human donor with chronic lymphocytic leukemia.

This chain joins TRBV6-4 and TRBJ2-1; maybe TRBD2 (5 bases). Trimming cost V 3 bases and J 10 bases, with 16 bases left between them. The CDR3 has 14 amino acids. CDR1 MRHNA and CDR2 SNTAGT come from the germline V gene. The CDR3 protein is CASSEDLSVYEQFF. The CDR3 nucleotides read TGTGCCAGCAGTGAGGACTTATCGGTGTACGAGCAGTTCTTC.

The chain joins TRBV29-1 to TRBJ1-3; no definite D call. Germline loops: CDR1 SQVTM, CDR2 ANQGSEA. The CDR3 extends over 14 amino acids. Trimming cost V 7 bases and J 1 base, with 14 bases left between them. The CDR3 DNA follows: TGCAGCGCCGCGGGCAGGTTATCTGGAAACACCATATATTTT. Its translation is CSAAGRLSGNTIYF.

V and J are TRBV10-3 and TRBJ2-1, with 8 bases matching TRBD1. V shed 6 bases, J shed 2 bases, and the junction held 0 bases outside the gene matches. The germline CDR1 and CDR2 sequences are ENHRY and SYGVKD. This CDR3 comprises 13 residues. The DNA of the CDR3 is TGTGCCATCAGGGGACAGGCCTACAATGAGCAGTTCTTC. This encodes CAIRGQAYNEQFF.

This clone was recorded a few times. The chain recombines TRBV5-1 with TRBJ2-1; 7 nucleotides agree with TRBD2. Germline V gives CDR1 SGHRS, CDR2 YFSETQ. With 7 bases clipped from V and 7 bases from J, the junction kept 17 bases outside the gene matches. This CDR3 has 16 amino acids. CDR3: CASQNRSSGPLNEQFF. DNA for the CDR3: TGCGCCAGCCAAAACCGCTCTAGCGGACCACTTAATGAGCAGTTCTTC.

The DNA for the CDR3 is TGTGCCAGCAGCTCCGGACTCGCCGGGGAGCTGTTTTTT. The encoded protein is CASSSGLAGELFF. The chain links TRBV11-2 to TRBJ2-2; D may be TRBD2 (5 bases). The CDR3 length is 13 residues. Germline V lookup: CDR1 SGHAT, CDR2 FQNNGV. V lost 4 bases to trimming and J lost 6 bases, with 9 bases between them. Combining the CDR3 with reference TRBV11-2 and TRBJ2-2 gives the whole variable domain EAGVAQSPRYKIIEKRQSVAFWCNPISGHATLYWYQQILGQGPKLLIQFQNNGVVDDSQLPKDRFSAERLKGVDSTLKIQPAKLEDSAVYLCASSSGLAGELFFGEGSRLTVL.

J is TRBJ2-2 and V is TRBV27; D perhaps matches TRBD1 (6 bases). There are 16 residues in the CDR3. Germline V gene sequence: CDR1 MNHEY, CDR2 SMNVEV (reference sequence). V was clipped by 0 bases and J by 8 bases, with 16 bases between them. The CDR3 loop is CASSLSTQAGTGELFF. CDR3 nucleotide sequence: TGTGCCAGCAGTTTATCGACCCAAGCCGGGACAGGGGAGCTGTTTTTT.

The chain employs TRBV30 and TRBJ1-3; possible D gene TRBD1, 5 bases. V gave up 4 bases and J gave up 8 bases, with 15 bases separating them. The CDR3 consists of 13 residues. Germline V gene data show CDR1 as GTSNPN and CDR2 as SVGIG (reference sequence). This CDR3 reads CAWNAGYGDTIYF. The CDR3 DNA reads TGTGCCTGGAACGCAGGGTACGGGGACACCATATATTTT.

This clone was picked up a small number of times. CDR3 in DNA: TGTGCCAGCAGCTTCCGGCTAGCGGGGCAAGAGACCCAGTACTTC. Encoded protein: CASSFRLAGQETQYF. V usage is TRBV5-4 and J usage is TRBJ2-5, with 9 positions matching TRBD2. Trimming cost V 2 bases and J 2 bases; bases outside gene matches: 4. The CDR3 is made up of 15 amino acids. Germline values: CDR1 SGHNT, CDR2 YYREEE (reference sequence).

The CDR3 is CASTQSGGGTDTQYF. For the CDR3, the DNA is TGTGCCAGTACCCAGAGTGGGGGGGGCACAGATACGCAGTATTTT. The chain joins TRBV19 to TRBJ2-3, with 7 bases that match TRBD2. Trimming cost V 7 bases and J 1 base; bases outside gene matches: 8. There are 15 residues in the CDR3. From germline, CDR1 is LNHDA and CDR2 SQIVND (reference sequence).

The chain has TRBV5-1 and TRBJ2-2; 10 nucleotides match TRBD1. Trimming cost V 3 bases and J 1 base; bases outside gene matches: 3. This CDR3 has 16 residues. CDR1 and CDR2 from the germline V gene are SGHRS and YFSETQ. CDR3 sequence (DNA): TGCGCCAGCAGCTCCGACAGGGGGCTGAACACCGGGGAGCTGTTTTTT. This sequence encodes CASSSDRGLNTGELFF. Full variable domain (rest looked up from reference TRBV5-1 and TRBJ2-2): KAGVTQTPRYLIKTRGQQVTLSCSPISGHRSVSWYQQTPGQGLQFLFEYFSETQRNKGNFPGRFSGRQFSNSRSEMNVSTLELGDSALYLCASSSDRGLNTGELFFGEGSRLTVL.

As concerns this clone: Different DNA sequences within this sample yield the same CDR3. This chain joins TRBV11-3 and TRBJ2-5; D gene unclear. Trimming shortened V by 1 base and J by 1 base, and 4 bases separated the two germline ends. This CDR3 contains 13 residues. Looked up from germline, CDR1 is SGHNT and CDR2 is YENEEA. Written as DNA, the CDR3 is TGTGCCAGCAGCTTAGGGTCCCAAGAGACCCAGTACTTC. Residues: CASSLGSQETQYF.

This chain connects TRBV28 to TRBJ2-7, with TRBD1 identical over 7 bases. V was clipped by 6 bases and J by 4 bases; unmatched bases: 3. Germline V gives CDR1 MDHEN, CDR2 SYDVKM. The CDR3 is 12 amino acids. CDR3 nucleotide sequence: TGTGCCAGCAGAGGGACAGCATACGAGCAGTACTTC. Amino acid sequence: CASRGTAYEQYF.

The chain couples TRBV29-1 to TRBJ2-1; D tentatively fits TRBD1 or TRBD2 (5 bases each). V shed 6 bases and J shed 9 bases, with 18 bases lying between them. The CDR3 loop spans 13 amino acids. Germline CDR1 is SQVTM and CDR2 is ANQGSEA. The CDR3 nucleotides are TGCAGCGTGGGGACGAGTGTTTCCGGTGAGCAGTTCTTC. Translated: CSVGTSVSGEQFF.

The chain recombines TRBV6-5 with TRBJ1-1; D is undetermined. The CDR3 is 15 residues long. V lost 0 bases, J lost 4 bases, and 12 bases lay in between. CDR1 MNHEY and CDR2 SVGAGI come from the germline V gene. CDR3 loop: CASSYSNFPATEAFF. DNA of the CDR3: TGTGCCAGCAGTTACTCTAACTTCCCAGCCACTGAAGCTTTCTTT.

This rearrangement joins TRBV11-3 to TRBJ2-2; D is perhaps TRBD1 (6 bases). V was clipped by 1 base and J by 4 bases, with 16 bases between them. The CDR3 is 17 residues long. Germline assignment: CDR1 SGHNT and CDR2 YENEEA. The CDR3, as DNA: TGTGCCAGCAGCTTAGTTCGCTGGGGGCGCGGCACCGGGGAGCTGTTTTTT. Its protein product is CASSLVRWGRGTGELFF.

V is TRBV5-4 and J is TRBJ2-3, with 10 bases fitting TRBD2. CDR1 and CDR2 (germline): SGHNT, YYREEE (reference sequence). The CDR3 runs 17 residues. The ends lost 2 bases at V and 0 bases at J; junction bases unmatched: 6. The CDR3, as DNA: TGTGCCAGCAGCTTTCCGGGACTAGCGTATAGCACAGATACGCAGTATTTT. Protein: CASSFPGLAYSTDTQYF.

The chain uses TRBV7-8 and TRBJ2-5; TRBD1 matches at 8 bases. Trimming took 5 bases from V and 4 from J; bases not matched to a gene: 6. The CDR3 runs 14 residues. Germline V gives CDR1 SGHVS, CDR2 FQNEAQ. CDR3 sequence reads: CASSVTGGRETQYF. Here the CDR3 DNA reads TGTGCCAGCAGCGTAACAGGGGGGCGAGAGACCCAGTACTTC.

This CDR3 reads CASSLRSHTEAFF. CDR3 DNA: TGTGCCAGCAGCCTCCGTTCCCACACTGAAGCTTTCTTT. The J gene is TRBJ1-1, the V gene TRBV7-9; no clear D. V lost 5 bases and J lost 3, with 10 bases in between. The CDR3 runs to 13 residues. Germline V lookup: CDR1 SEHNR, CDR2 FQNEAQ (reference sequence).

This clone was counted between two and nine times. The chain is built from TRBV11-2 and TRBJ1-2, with D hard to call. The CDR3 length is 15 residues. The V end lost 5 bases, the J end lost 3 bases, and 16 bases lay between the germline ends. Germline assignment: CDR1 SGHAT and CDR2 FQNNGV. The CDR3 protein is CASSRRGGFDYGYTF. The CDR3 nucleotides are TGTGCCAGCAGCCGCCGGGGAGGATTTGACTATGGCTACACCTTC.

This sequence joins TRBV5-6 and TRBJ2-1; D uncertain. Between the trimmed V and J ends, which lost 0 bases and 4 bases, there was a span of 11 bases. CDR1 and CDR2 (germline): SGHDT, YYEEEE. CDR3 length: 15 amino acids. The CDR3 DNA reads TGTGCCAGCAGCTTGGGGAATGGTATGTACAATGAGCAGTTCTTC. Its protein is CASSLGNGMYNEQFF.

This rearrangement joins TRBV13 to TRBJ1-4, with 10 positions matching TRBD1. The germline gives CDR1 PRHDT, CDR2 FYEKMQ (reference sequence). Trimming cost V 5 bases and J 3 bases; bases outside gene matches: 9. The CDR3 totals 17 residues. The CDR3 sequence: CASSRRTGGYPNEKLFF. CDR3 sequence (DNA): TGTGCCAGCAGCCGGCGGACAGGGGGGTATCCTAATGAAAAACTGTTTTTT.

The chain has TRBV4-1 and TRBJ2-7; 10 positions agree with TRBD1. The germline gives CDR1 MGHRA, CDR2 YSYEKL. The CDR3 has 19 amino acids. V lost 1 base to trimming and J lost 5 bases; unmatched junction nucleotides: 17. CDR3: CASSQGGGTGAPRPNEQYF. For the CDR3, the DNA is TGCGCCAGCAGCCAAGGGGGAGGGACAGGGGCCCCCAGGCCCAACGAGCAGTACTTC.

The chain is built from TRBV7-9 and TRBJ2-5; 13 bases are shared with TRBD2. Per the germline V gene, CDR1 is SEHNR and CDR2 is FQNEAQ (reference sequence). The CDR3 is 16 amino acids. V was pared by 5 bases and J by 5 bases, with 8 bases of the junction left unmatched. Written as DNA, the CDR3 is TGTGCCAGCAGCCCAGGACTAGCGGGAGTTTGGGAGACCCAGTACTTC. It specifies CASSPGLAGVWETQYF.

The V gene is TRBV11-2, the J gene TRBJ2-2; the match to TRBD2 covers 14 bases. The germline V gene encodes CDR1 SGHAT and CDR2 FQNNGV. The CDR3 totals 16 residues. V was pared by 4 bases and J by 5 bases, with 3 bases of the junction left unmatched. The CDR3 region has the DNA TGTGCCAGCAGCTCCCGGACTAGCGGGAGGACCGGGGAGCTGTTTTTT. As protein: CASSSRTSGRTGELFF.

This clone was found once. The V gene is TRBV7-9, the J gene TRBJ2-6; no definite D call. The CDR3 is 16 amino acids. The germline V gene has CDR1 SEHNR and CDR2 FQNEAQ (reference sequence). Trimming took off 4 bases at V and 2 bases at J, with 12 bases between the two ends. The CDR3: CASSSGPGAGANVLTF. As DNA, the CDR3 is TGTGCCAGCAGCTCGGGCCCCGGCGCTGGGGCCAACGTCCTGACTTTC.

This clone was seen only a few times. The chain links TRBV15 to TRBJ2-1, with 9 bases lining up with TRBD2. The CDR3 consists of 16 residues. J was trimmed by 3 bases and V by 6 bases; bases with no gene match: 9. Germline CDR1 reads LNHNV; CDR2 reads YYDKDF (reference sequence). The CDR3 DNA sequence: TGTGCCACCAGGGCGCGCGGGGGGGCAGACTACAATGAGCAGTTCTTC. Residues: CATRARGGADYNEQFF. The full variable domain, completed using reference TRBV15 and TRBJ2-1, is DAMVIQNPRYQVTQFGKPVTLSCSQTLNHNVMYWYQQKSSQAPKLLFHYYDKDFNNEADTPDNFQSRRPNTSFCFLDIRSPGLGDTAMYLCATRARGGADYNEQFFGPGTRLTVL.

The chain has TRBV11-2 and TRBJ1-1, with TRBD1 identical over 8 bases. The junction had 4 bases not matched to a gene; V was cut back by 6 bases and J by 1 base. This CDR3 has 14 residues. The germline V gene has CDR1 SGHAT and CDR2 FQNNGV. The CDR3 DNA reads TGTGCCAGCAGGGCGGGACAGGCGAACACTGAAGCTTTCTTT. As protein: CASRAGQANTEAFF.

The gene calls are TRBV15 and TRBJ2-7; D is uncertain. V was trimmed by 3 bases and J by 5 bases, leaving 11 bases between them. The V gene's germline CDR1 is LNHNV and CDR2 YYDKDF (reference sequence). This CDR3 is built from 13 residues. The CDR3 spells CATSSWRRDEQYF. CDR3 in DNA: TGTGCCACCAGCAGTTGGAGAAGGGACGAGCAGTACTTC.

The J gene is TRBJ1-2, the V gene TRBV7-9; 12 positions match TRBD1. The CDR3 spans 16 residues. CDR1 and CDR2 (germline): SEHNR, FQNEAQ (reference sequence). V trimming: 0 bases; J trimming: 7 bases; junction bases outside the gene matches: 6. Written as DNA, the CDR3 is TGTGCCAGCAGCTTAGCTGCGGGACAGGGGGCTTCTGGCTACACCTTC. Residues: CASSLAAGQGASGYTF.

V and J are TRBV19 and TRBJ1-4; 7 bases match TRBD1. The germline V gene has CDR1 LNHDA and CDR2 SQIVND (reference sequence). CDR3 length: 15 amino acids. J lost 5 bases, V lost 5 bases, and 8 bases had no gene match. CDR3 sequence: CASSPRGQINEKLFF. The CDR3 nucleotides are TGTGCCAGTAGTCCCAGGGGACAGATAAATGAAAAACTGTTTTTT.